This TCR beta chain is drawn from a study of PD-1 blockade in classical Hodgkin lymphoma. Stated time point: newly diagnosed, previously untreated cHL patient sample. Using magnetic negative selection, the CD4+ T cells were separated out of thawed PBMCs. CDR3 length: 13 amino acids. The germline V and J ends were trimmed by 2 bases and 2 bases, with 6 bases remaining between them. CDR1 is KGHSH, CDR2 LQKENI, per germline. As concerns this clone: Its specificity is not known.

Some clones are missing from TCRdb's copy, which holds only in-frame ones; the method was immunoSEQ multiplex PCR. The sample has about 36,000 clones, about 89% seen once. General observations from the study: Newly diagnosed patients reportedly trailed healthy donors in baseline TCR diversity.

Source material: CD4+ T cells from blood. This sequence joins TRBV18 and TRBJ1-2; no firm D call. This receptor was obtained from a human donor with classical Hodgkin lymphoma. The CDR3 loop is CASSPEANYGYTF. The CDR3 nucleotides are TGTGCCAGCTCACCAGAGGCGAACTATGGCTACACCTTC.